This T cell receptor beta chain was retrieved from a study of blood T cell repertoires in COVID-19. Background on the study: Material from acute and convalescent COVID-19 was sourced from the United States, Italy and Spain. PBMCs, B-cell-depleted T cells, or T cells provided the cDNA or gDNA that made up the material.

Original handling: From reference gene primer amplification, estimates of nucleated cell counts were derived. TCRdb's table, derived via immunoSEQ multiplex PCR, lists solely in-frame clones and lacks some. The V and J calls and clone size were taken over from that table, and D and trimming were inferred from the DNA. The sample holds approximately 25,000 clones, 82% seen once. This clone showed up just once. The receptor's source is a human donor in a cohort sampled during active COVID-19. Specimen: peripheral blood.

The CDR3 region has the DNA TGTGCCACCAGCACAAACCCGACGGTGCGGGGCACTGAAGCTTTCTTT. Residues: CATSTNPTVRGTEAFF. This sequence joins TRBV15 and TRBJ1-1; D call uncertain. CDR1 LNHNV and CDR2 YYDKDF come from the germline V gene (reference sequence). The CDR3 has 16 amino acids. The V end lost 4 bases, the J end lost 4 bases, and 19 bases lay between the germline ends.